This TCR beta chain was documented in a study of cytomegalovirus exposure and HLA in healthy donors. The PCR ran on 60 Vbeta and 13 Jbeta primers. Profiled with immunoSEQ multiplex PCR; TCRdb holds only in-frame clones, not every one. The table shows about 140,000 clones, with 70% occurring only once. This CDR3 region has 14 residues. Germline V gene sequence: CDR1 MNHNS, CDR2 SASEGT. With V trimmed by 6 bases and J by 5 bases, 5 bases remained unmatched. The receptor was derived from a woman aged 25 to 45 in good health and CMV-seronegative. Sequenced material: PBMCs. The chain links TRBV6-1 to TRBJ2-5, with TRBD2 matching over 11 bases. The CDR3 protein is CASSVAGGGETQYF. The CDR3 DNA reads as TGTGCCAGCAGCGTAGCGGGAGGGGGGGAGACCCAGTACTTC.